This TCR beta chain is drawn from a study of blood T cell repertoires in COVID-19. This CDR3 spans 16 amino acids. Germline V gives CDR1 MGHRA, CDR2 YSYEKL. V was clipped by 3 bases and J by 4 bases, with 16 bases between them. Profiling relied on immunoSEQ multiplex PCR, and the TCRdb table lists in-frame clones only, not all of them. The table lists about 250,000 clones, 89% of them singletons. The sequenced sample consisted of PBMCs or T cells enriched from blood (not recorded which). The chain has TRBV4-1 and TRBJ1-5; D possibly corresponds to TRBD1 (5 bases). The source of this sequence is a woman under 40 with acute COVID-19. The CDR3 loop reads CASSHRKGQGNQPQHF. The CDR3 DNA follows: TGCGCCAGCAGCCACCGGAAGGGGCAGGGAAATCAGCCCCAGCATTTT.